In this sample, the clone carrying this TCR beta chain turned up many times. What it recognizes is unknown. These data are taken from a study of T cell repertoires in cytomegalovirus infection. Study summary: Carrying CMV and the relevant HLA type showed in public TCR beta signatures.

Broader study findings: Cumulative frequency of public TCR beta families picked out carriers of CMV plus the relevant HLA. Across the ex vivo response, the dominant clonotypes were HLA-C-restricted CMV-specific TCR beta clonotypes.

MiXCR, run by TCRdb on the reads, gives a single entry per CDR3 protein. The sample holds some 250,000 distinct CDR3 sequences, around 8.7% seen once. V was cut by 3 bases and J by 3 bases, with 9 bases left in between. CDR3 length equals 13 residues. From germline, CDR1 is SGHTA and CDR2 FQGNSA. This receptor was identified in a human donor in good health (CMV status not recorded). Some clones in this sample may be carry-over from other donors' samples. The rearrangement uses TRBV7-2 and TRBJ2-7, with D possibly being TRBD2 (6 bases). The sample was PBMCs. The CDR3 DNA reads TGTGCCAGCAGCTTCGGGAGAGACTACGAGCAGTACTTC. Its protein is CASSFGRDYEQYF.